The 18 T cell receptor beta chains below were found in one sample sequenced in a study of blood T cell repertoires in COVID-19. TCRdb keeps only in-frame clones here, not all; method: immunoSEQ multiplex PCR. Among 35,000 to 45,000 clones listed, about 82% were seen once. Sequenced input: peripheral blood. These receptors were obtained from a human donor in a cohort sampled during active COVID-19.

This rearrangement joins TRBV5-8 to TRBJ2-1, with TRBD1 matching over 10 bases. V shed 5 bases and J 7 bases; nucleotides not matched to a gene: 6. Germline values: CDR1 SGHTS, CDR2 YDEGEE. The CDR3 length is 14 residues. The CDR3 DNA sequence: TGTGCCAGCAGGCTGGACAGGGGGGCTAATGAGCAGTTCTTC. It is translated as CASRLDRGANEQFF.

The chain recombines TRBV5-1 with TRBJ2-5; a possible D gene is TRBD2 (5 bases). The CDR3 has 13 residues. Trimming pared 3 bases from V and 4 bases from J, leaving 10 bases between. Per germline, CDR1 SGHRS and CDR2 YFSETQ. Here the CDR3 DNA reads TGCGCCAGCAGCTCGGCGGGCGCAGAGACCCAGTACTTC. Protein product: CASSSAGAETQYF.

This chain links TRBV30 with TRBJ1-1; maybe TRBD1 (6 bases). V lost 3 bases, J lost 6 bases, and 14 bases lay in between. Germline V CDR1 and CDR2: GTSNPN, SVGIG (reference sequence). The CDR3 sequence is 13 residues long. The CDR3, as DNA: TGTGCCTGGAGCGTCAGGGGTAGGGCTGAAGCTTTCTTT. Its translation: CAWSVRGRAEAFF.

The CDR3 protein is CASALAGGPYEQFF. CDR3 nucleotide sequence: TGTGCCAGCGCACTAGCGGGAGGCCCCTATGAGCAGTTCTTC. The gene calls are TRBV2 and TRBJ2-1, with 12 bases fitting TRBD2. Losses at the gene ends were 8 bases for V and 8 bases for J; bases not matched to a gene: 7. Germline CDR1 is SNHLY and CDR2 is FYNNEI. The CDR3 extends over 14 amino acids.

The chain is built from TRBV2 and TRBJ2-3; 7 nucleotides align to TRBD1. Germline CDR1 and CDR2: SNHLY and FYNNEI. The junction had 9 bases not matched to a gene; V was cut back by 7 bases and J by 2 bases. This CDR3 is built from 15 residues. CDR3 amino acids: CASIRQGTATDTQYF. For the CDR3, the DNA is TGTGCCAGCATCCGACAAGGGACAGCCACAGATACGCAGTATTTT.

This clone showed up just once. The V gene is TRBV7-9, the J gene TRBJ2-3, with 8 bases identical to TRBD2. Trimming cost V 2 bases and J 4 bases; bases outside gene matches: 11. This CDR3 has 17 amino acids. CDR1 and CDR2 from the germline V gene are SEHNR and FQNEAQ (reference sequence). CDR3 residues: CASSLLPSGGWADTQYF. DNA of the CDR3: TGTGCCAGCAGCTTACTCCCCAGCGGGGGATGGGCAGATACGCAGTATTTT.

The rearrangement links TRBV3-1 (or the pseudogene TRBV3-2) to TRBJ1-1, with TRBD1 as a possible D gene (6 bases). There are 14 residues in the CDR3. V was trimmed by 3 bases and J by 2 bases, leaving 10 bases between them. Germline V gene sequence: CDR1 LGHDT, CDR2 YNNKEL (reference sequence). DNA for the CDR3: TGTGCCAGCAGCCACTTACAGGGTAACACTGAAGCTTTCTTT. It codes for CASSHLQGNTEAFF.

J is TRBJ2-1 and V is TRBV27; a possible D gene is TRBD2 (5 bases). Germline V gives CDR1 MNHEY, CDR2 SMNVEV (reference sequence). There are 17 residues in the CDR3. Trimming cost V 5 bases and J 5 bases, with 22 bases left between them. This chain's CDR3 is CASSPRGGGLINNEQFF. In DNA, the CDR3 is TGTGCCAGCAGTCCCCGCGGAGGTGGGCTGATAAACAATGAGCAGTTCTTC.

The CDR3 sequence is CASSPQNTEAFF. The CDR3 coding sequence is TGTGCCAGCTCACCTCAGAACACTGAAGCTTTCTTT. The chain couples TRBV18 to TRBJ1-1, with D unclear. Germline-derived CDR1 and CDR2 are KGHSH and LQKENI. V lost 3 bases, J lost 1 base, and 3 bases lay in between. The CDR3 loop spans 12 amino acids.

The chain carries TRBV10-3 and TRBJ2-7; possible D gene TRBD2, 5 bases. Trimming stripped 2 bases from V and 3 bases from J, with 8 bases between. CDR3 length: 13 amino acids. The germline CDR1 and CDR2 sequences are ENHRY and SYGVKD. DNA for the CDR3: TGTGCCATCAGTGAGAGAGAGGGCTACGAGCAGTACTTC. This translates into CAISEREGYEQYF.

The gene calls are TRBV4-1 and TRBJ1-6; perhaps TRBD1 as D (5 bases). This CDR3 contains 13 residues. Per the germline V gene, CDR1 is MGHRA and CDR2 is YSYEKL. The germline V and J ends were trimmed by 4 bases and 11 bases, with 12 bases remaining between them. The CDR3 loop reads CASSRDREPPLHF. CDR3 nucleotides: TGCGCCAGCAGCCGCGACAGAGAACCACCCCTCCACTTT.

The genes are TRBV5-8 and TRBJ2-7, with unresolved D. Trimming took off 5 bases at V and 3 bases at J, with 15 bases between the two ends. This CDR3 contains 14 residues. Germline CDR1 SGHTS, CDR2 YDEGEE. The CDR3 sequence: CASRPYALNYEQYF. The DNA of the CDR3 is TGTGCCAGCAGGCCATACGCGTTGAACTACGAGCAGTACTTC.

The V and J genes are TRBV6-5 and TRBJ2-7, with D perhaps matching TRBD2 (6 bases). The CDR3 runs 12 residues. CDR1 and CDR2 (germline): MNHEY, SVGAGI. Trimming shortened V by 7 bases and J by 5 bases, and 12 bases separated the two germline ends. CDR3 loop: CASTWAGHEQYF. For the CDR3, the DNA is TGTGCCAGCACGTGGGCGGGACACGAGCAGTACTTC.

This clone was found a few times. V usage is TRBV12-3 or TRBV12-4 and J usage is TRBJ1-5; D not certain. The CDR3 extends over 12 amino acids. V gave up 6 bases and J gave up 7 bases, with 10 bases separating them. This CDR3 is CASRSTVQPQHF. In nucleotides, the CDR3 is TGTGCCAGCAGATCTACAGTCCAGCCCCAGCATTTT.

The chain carries TRBV9 and TRBJ2-3; 7 bases map to TRBD1. J lost 2 bases, V lost 3 bases, and 6 bases had no gene match. Germline assignment: CDR1 SGDLS and CDR2 YYNGEE. The CDR3 has 15 residues. The CDR3: CASSAETGITDTQYF. Here the CDR3 DNA reads TGTGCCAGCAGCGCCGAGACAGGGATCACAGATACGCAGTATTTT.

The gene calls are TRBV5-1 and TRBJ2-5; maybe TRBD1 (6 bases). The V end was cut by 4 bases, the J end by 2 bases, with 12 bases between. CDR1 and CDR2 from the germline V gene are SGHRS and YFSETQ. This CDR3 is 14 amino acids long. DNA for the CDR3: TGCGCCAGCAGCCAGGGGACGTCACAAGAGACCCAGTACTTC. Residues: CASSQGTSQETQYF.

This clone was detected only once. The CDR3 is CASSPNRGQTEAFF. CDR3 bases: TGTGCCAGCTCACCTAACAGGGGTCAGACTGAAGCTTTCTTT. The V gene is TRBV18, the J gene TRBJ1-1, with 7 bases that match TRBD1. J gave up 5 bases and V 3 bases, and 6 bases lay outside the gene matches. The CDR3 extends over 14 amino acids. Per the germline V gene, CDR1 is KGHSH and CDR2 is LQKENI.

The chain employs TRBV19 and TRBJ2-7; TRBD1 matches 11 bases. V dropped 4 bases and J dropped 2; count of bases not matched to a gene: 4. CDR1 and CDR2 from the germline V gene are LNHDA and SQIVND (reference sequence). The CDR3 consists of 15 residues. CDR3 region: CASSTGGQGAYEQYF. The CDR3 coding sequence is TGTGCCAGTAGTACAGGGGGACAGGGGGCCTACGAGCAGTACTTC.